The clone carrying this T cell receptor beta chain was observed a single time. Antigen: not known. The sample belongs to a study of T cell responses to AZD1222 COVID-19 vaccine. General observations from the study: Vaccine-related CD4 TCRs covered spike, predominating at 160-218 and 743-854. In the spike-specific TCR repertoire, nearly half reportedly target unmutated variant regions.

Profiling relied on immunoSEQ multiplex PCR, and the TCRdb table lists in-frame clones only, not all of them. This table has under 80,000 clones, less than 85% appearing once. The sequenced sample was peripheral blood, obtained on day 0 of MenACWY control vaccination. This receptor was obtained from an adult in good health.

The CDR3: CASSQGPVQETQYF. Written as DNA, the CDR3 is TGTGCCAGCAGCCAAGGGCCAGTACAAGAGACCCAGTACTTC. V gene TRBV3-1 (or the pseudogene TRBV3-2) combines with J gene TRBJ2-5, with D unresolved. CDR1 is LGHDT, CDR2 YNNKEL, per germline (reference sequence). CDR3 length equals 14 residues. With 1 base removed from V and 2 bases from J, the gap between germline ends came to 8 bases.